The entry below gives a single T cell receptor beta chain sequence along with its context. What it binds is unknown. These data belong to a study of shared clonotypes between healthy human individuals. Study findings and constraints: Limited genetic and exposure-history diversity came from having few donors. Among the subsets, naive ones generally showed larger estimated richness than memory ones.

The CDR3 has 15 amino acids. V was cut by 6 bases and J by 0 bases, with 15 bases left in between. CDR1 is SGHTA and CDR2 is FQGNSA in the germline V gene. Using immunoSEQ multiplex PCR, the repertoire was profiled, and TCRdb retains in-frame clones only, with some absent. The sample includes over a million clones, about 76% of them seen just once. The chain joins TRBV7-2 to TRBJ2-7; weak D call: TRBD2 (6 bases). The sequenced material came from memory CD4+ T cells sorted from blood. The subset here: CD45RA-negative fraction. The sequence came from a young man in good health. CDR3 loop: CASRLGAGTSYEQYF. The CDR3 bases are TGTGCCAGCAGGCTCGGGGCGGGGACCTCCTACGAGCAGTACTTC.